The rows below give T cell receptor beta chains drawn from one sample of a study of beta chain features in type 1 diabetes. Sequencing used immunoSEQ multiplex PCR; TCRdb keeps in-frame clones, though not all of them. The repertoire has about 360,000 clones, 10% to 15% of them found once; the top ten carry about 0.018%. Sequencing used naive CD4+ T cells from blood. The receptors shown here come from a young man in good health. The CDR3 runs from the conserved cysteine through the conserved F or W. D genes are given only for firm matches. Expanded clones get a size class; other rows say once, few or many, or leave the size out.

TRBD1 | TRBJ2-7 | - | TRBV5-1 | CASSLEGTGGYEQYF | TGCGCCAGCAGCTTGGAAGGGACAGGGGGCTACGAGCAGTACTTC
TRBD1 | TRBJ1-5 | - | TRBV29-1 | CSVRQGLTQPQHF | TGCAGCGTTCGACAGGGTTTGACTCAGCCCCAGCATTTT
TRBD1 | TRBJ2-7 | - | TRBV6-6 | CASSAPDRGSYEQYF | TGTGCCAGCAGTGCGCCGGACAGGGGGAGTTACGAGCAGTACTTC
TRBD1 | TRBJ1-1 | few | TRBV28 | CASSSTGTANTEAFF | TGTGCCAGCAGTTCAACCGGGACAGCGAACACTGAAGCTTTCTTT
TRBD2 | TRBJ2-6 | few | TRBV19 | CASRTGEGTFSGANVLTF | TGTGCCAGTAGAACCGGGGAGGGGACCTTCTCTGGGGCCAACGTCCTGACTTTC
TRBD1 | TRBJ2-7 | - | TRBV18 | CASSPPGQGGHYEQYF | TGTGCCAGCTCACCACCAGGACAGGGCGGGCACTACGAGCAGTACTTC
TRBD2 | TRBJ2-3 | - | TRBV6-5 | CASRFGAGSSLAQYF | TGTGCCAGCAGATTTGGAGCGGGGAGTTCGCTTGCGCAGTATTTT
TRBD1 | TRBJ2-1 | few | TRBV9 | CASSVVLQGNNEQFF | TGTGCCAGCAGCGTAGTGCTACAGGGGAACAATGAGCAGTTCTTC
- | TRBJ2-7 | - | TRBV9 | CASSVGGYFSYEQYF | TGTGCCAGCAGCGTAGGCGGGTACTTCTCCTACGAGCAGTACTTC
- | TRBJ2-2 | - | TRBV7-3 | CASSLSGSGELFF | TGTGCCAGCAGCTTATCAGGGTCCGGGGAGCTGTTTTTT
- | TRBJ1-5 | few | TRBV9 | CASSVEGLSNQPQHF | TGTGCCAGCAGCGTAGAGGGACTGAGCAATCAGCCCCAGCATTTT
TRBD1 | TRBJ2-2 | - | TRBV11-1 | CASSSRQGMAGELFF | TGTGCCAGCAGCTCAAGACAGGGCATGGCCGGGGAGCTGTTTTTT
- | TRBJ2-7 | - | TRBV7-9 | CASRQTGSDSEQYF | TGTGCCAGCAGGCAAACAGGGAGCGACTCAGAGCAGTACTTC
TRBD2 | TRBJ2-5 | - | TRBV10-3 | CAISARTTSGGQETQYF | TGTGCCATCAGTGCCCGAACTACTAGCGGGGGGCAAGAGACCCAGTACTTC
TRBD2 | TRBJ2-1 | - | TRBV5-1 | CASSLFLAGEYNEQFF | TGCGCCAGCAGCTTGTTTTTAGCGGGGGAATACAATGAGCAGTTCTTC
TRBD2 | TRBJ2-7 | few | TRBV9 | CASSVTSGGFGQYF | TGTGCCAGCAGCGTAACTAGCGGGGGGTTCGGGCAGTACTTC
TRBD1 | TRBJ1-4 | once | TRBV6-5 | CASSRQGPIEKLFF | TGTGCCAGCAGTCGACAGGGGCCCATAGAAAAACTGTTTTTT
- | TRBJ2-1 | few | TRBV18 | CASSPPTGEYNEQFF | TGTGCCAGCTCACCACCGACGGGGGAGTACAATGAGCAGTTCTTC
TRBD1 | TRBJ1-4 | few | TRBV5-1 | CASSSDREINEKLFF | TGCGCCAGCAGCTCGGACAGGGAGATTAATGAAAAACTGTTTTTT
- | TRBJ1-2 | - | TRBV7-2 | CASSLVFSGPYGYTF | TGTGCCAGCAGCTTAGTTTTTTCAGGGCCCTATGGCTACACCTTC
- | TRBJ2-7 | - | TRBV7-2 | CASTFGGAMYEQYF | TGTGCCAGCACCTTCGGCGGGGCAATGTACGAGCAGTACTTC
- | TRBJ1-4 | few | TRBV7-9 | CASSWAGDPNEKLFF | TGTGCCAGCAGCTGGGCGGGGGATCCTAATGAAAAACTGTTTTTT
- | TRBJ1-3 | - | TRBV9 | CASSVGQNSGNTIYF | TGTGCCAGCAGCGTAGGGCAGAACTCTGGAAACACCATATATTTT
- | TRBJ2-3 | few | TRBV2 | CASSRDSSTDTQYF | TGTGCCAGCAGCCGAGACAGTAGCACAGATACGCAGTATTTT
TRBD1 | TRBJ2-5 | - | TRBV11-2 | CASSLTGTGVSETQYF | TGTGCCAGCAGCTTAACCGGGACAGGGGTATCGGAGACCCAGTACTTC
- | TRBJ1-2 | few | TRBV30 | CAWSGAGDGYTF | TGTGCCTGGAGTGGGGCAGGGGATGGCTACACCTTC
TRBD1 | TRBJ1-5 | - | TRBV27 | CASSLTGGVKPQHF | TGTGCCAGCAGTTTAACAGGGGGCGTAAAGCCCCAGCATTTT
TRBD1 | TRBJ2-7 | few | TRBV9 | CGRRQGFLYEQYF | TGTGGCCGGAGACAGGGATTTCTCTACGAGCAGTACTTC
- | TRBJ2-1 | - | TRBV7-2 | CASSPTLTGGSYNEQFF | TGTGCCAGCAGCCCCACCCTCACTGGAGGCTCCTACAATGAGCAGTTCTTC
- | TRBJ1-1 | - | TRBV28 | CASSPPSLNTEAFF | TGTGCCAGCAGCCCCCCGAGCTTGAACACTGAAGCTTTCTTT
- | TRBJ2-5 | - | TRBV9 | CASSVGLEAETQYF | TGTGCCAGCAGCGTAGGCCTAGAAGCAGAGACCCAGTACTTC
- | TRBJ2-5 | few | TRBV7-8 | CASSLLEETQYF | TGTGCCAGCAGTTTACTAGAAGAGACCCAGTACTTC
- | TRBJ2-3 | few | TRBV2 | CASSREGGDTQYF | TGTGCCAGCAGCCGAGAGGGGGGGGACACGCAGTATTTT
TRBD2 | TRBJ2-7 | - | TRBV4-2 | CASSQVPVSGRGYEQYF | TGTGCCAGCAGCCAAGTGCCTGTTAGCGGGAGGGGCTACGAGCAGTACTTC
- | TRBJ2-5 | - | TRBV7-6 | CASSLRGAVTQYF | TGTGCCAGCAGCCTCCGGGGGGCCGTGACCCAGTACTTC
TRBD2 | TRBJ2-5 | - | TRBV15 | CATSREPGLAGAPETQYF | TGTGCCACCAGCAGAGAGCCTGGACTAGCGGGAGCCCCGGAGACCCAGTACTTC
- | TRBJ1-1 | - | TRBV19 | CASSINHGDTEAFF | TGTGCCAGTAGTATTAACCACGGGGACACTGAAGCTTTCTTT
- | TRBJ2-2 | few | TRBV2 | CASTPRHPNTGELFF | TGTGCCAGCACTCCCAGACACCCGAACACCGGGGAGCTGTTTTTT
- | TRBJ2-3 | - | TRBV11-3 | CASSTGDSSTDTQYF | TGTGCCAGCAGCACAGGGGACTCTAGCACAGATACGCAGTATTTT
- | TRBJ2-1 | - | TRBV28 | CASSSQRRSSYNEQFF | TGTGCCAGCAGTTCGCAGCGGAGGAGCTCCTACAATGAGCAGTTCTTC
TRBD2 | TRBJ2-4 | - | TRBV6-6 | CASAISGSNPKNIQYF | TGTGCCAGCGCCATAAGCGGGAGTAATCCCAAAAACATTCAGTACTTC
TRBD1 | TRBJ2-5 | - | TRBV5-1 | CASSPDRVGETQYF | TGCGCCAGCAGCCCAGACAGGGTTGGAGAGACCCAGTACTTC
- | TRBJ2-7 | few | TRBV18 | CASSPTVGEQYF | TGTGCCAGCTCACCAACAGTTGGTGAGCAGTACTTC
TRBD2 | TRBJ2-7 | - | TRBV4-1 | CASSRGLAERYEQYF | TGCGCCAGCAGCCGGGGACTAGCGGAGCGCTACGAGCAGTACTTC
TRBD2 | TRBJ2-1 | - | TRBV27 | CASSSIAGGYNEQFF | TGTGCCAGCAGTTCGATAGCGGGAGGCTACAATGAGCAGTTCTTC
TRBD2 | TRBJ2-3 | - | TRBV5-4 | CASSLGVAGGATDTQYF | TGTGCCAGCAGCCTGGGGGTTGCGGGGGGCGCCACAGATACGCAGTATTTT
TRBD1 | TRBJ1-2 | few | TRBV2 | CASTGQGTGGYTF | TGTGCCAGCACGGGACAGGGGACGGGTGGCTACACCTTC
TRBD1 | TRBJ1-6 | few | TRBV5-1 | CASSLQGRADNSPLHF | TGCGCCAGCAGCTTACAGGGGCGAGCTGATAATTCACCCCTCCACTTT
- | TRBJ2-2 | - | TRBV5-1 | CASSLGTGTGELFF | TGCGCCAGCAGCTTAGGTACAGGGACCGGGGAGCTGTTTTTT
TRBD1 | TRBJ2-3 | few | TRBV5-1 | CASSEDRGYTQYF | TGCGCCAGCAGCGAGGACAGGGGATATACGCAGTATTTT
- | TRBJ1-1 | - | TRBV6-4 | CASSDGATEAFF | TGTGCCAGCAGTGACGGGGCCACTGAAGCTTTCTTT